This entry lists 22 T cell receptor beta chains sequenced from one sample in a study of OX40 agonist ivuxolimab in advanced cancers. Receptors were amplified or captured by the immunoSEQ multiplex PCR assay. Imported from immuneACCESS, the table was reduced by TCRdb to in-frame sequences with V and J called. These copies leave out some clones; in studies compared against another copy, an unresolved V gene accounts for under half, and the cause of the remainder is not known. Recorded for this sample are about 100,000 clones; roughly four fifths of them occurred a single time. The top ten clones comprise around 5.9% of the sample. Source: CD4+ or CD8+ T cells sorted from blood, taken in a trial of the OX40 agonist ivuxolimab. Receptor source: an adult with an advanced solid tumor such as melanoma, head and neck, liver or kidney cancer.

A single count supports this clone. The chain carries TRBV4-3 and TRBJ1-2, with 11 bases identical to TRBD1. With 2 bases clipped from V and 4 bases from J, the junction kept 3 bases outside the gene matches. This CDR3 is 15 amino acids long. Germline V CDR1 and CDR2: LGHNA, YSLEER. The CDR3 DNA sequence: TGCGCCAGCAGCCAAAGGACAGGGGGCATCTATGGCTACACCTTC. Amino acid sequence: CASSQRTGGIYGYTF.

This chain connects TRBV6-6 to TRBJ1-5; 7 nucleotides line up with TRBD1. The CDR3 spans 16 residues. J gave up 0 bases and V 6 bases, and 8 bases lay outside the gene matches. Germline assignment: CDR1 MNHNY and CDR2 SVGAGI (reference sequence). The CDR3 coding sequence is TGTGCCAGCAGCAGCACAGGGGCGACTAGCAATCAGCCCCAGCATTTT. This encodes CASSSTGATSNQPQHF.

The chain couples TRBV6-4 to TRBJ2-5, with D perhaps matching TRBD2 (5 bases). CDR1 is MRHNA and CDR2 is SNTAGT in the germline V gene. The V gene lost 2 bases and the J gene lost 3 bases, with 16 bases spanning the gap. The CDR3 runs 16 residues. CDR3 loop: CASSDPSGPREETQYF. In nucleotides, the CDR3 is TGTGCCAGCAGTGACCCGAGCGGACCAAGAGAAGAGACCCAGTACTTC.

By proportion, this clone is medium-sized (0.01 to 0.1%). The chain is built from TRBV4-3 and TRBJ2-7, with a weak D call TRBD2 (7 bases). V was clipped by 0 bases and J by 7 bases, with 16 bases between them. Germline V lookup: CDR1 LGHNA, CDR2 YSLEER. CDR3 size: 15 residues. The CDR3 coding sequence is TGCGCCAGCAGCCAAGAAGGGGGGGCTAGATGGGAGCAGTACTTC. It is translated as CASSQEGGARWEQYF.

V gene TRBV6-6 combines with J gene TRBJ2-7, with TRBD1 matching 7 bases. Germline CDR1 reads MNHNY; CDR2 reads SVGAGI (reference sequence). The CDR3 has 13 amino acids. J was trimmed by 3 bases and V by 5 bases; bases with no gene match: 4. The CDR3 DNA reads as TGTGCCAGCAGTCCCAGGACAGGCTACGAGCAGTACTTC. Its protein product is CASSPRTGYEQYF.

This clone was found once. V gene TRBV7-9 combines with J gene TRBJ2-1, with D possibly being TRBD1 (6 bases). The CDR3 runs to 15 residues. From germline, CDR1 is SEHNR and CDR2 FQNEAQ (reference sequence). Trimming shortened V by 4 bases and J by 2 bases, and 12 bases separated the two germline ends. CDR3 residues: CASSSGVGAYNEQFF. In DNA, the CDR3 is TGTGCCAGCAGCTCAGGGGTCGGGGCCTACAATGAGCAGTTCTTC.

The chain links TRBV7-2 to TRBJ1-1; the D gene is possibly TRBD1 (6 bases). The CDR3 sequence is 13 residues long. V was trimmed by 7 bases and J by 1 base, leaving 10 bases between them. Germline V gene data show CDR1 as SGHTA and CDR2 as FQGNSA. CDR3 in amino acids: CASNADRNTEAFF. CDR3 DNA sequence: TGTGCCAGCAACGCGGACAGGAACACTGAAGCTTTCTTT. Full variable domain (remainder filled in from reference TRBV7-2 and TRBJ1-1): GAGVSQSPSNKVTEKGKDVELRCDPISGHTALYWYRQSLGQGLEFLIYFQGNSAPDKSGLPSDRFSAERTGGSVSTLTIQRTQQEDSAVYLCASNADRNTEAFFGQGTRLTVV.

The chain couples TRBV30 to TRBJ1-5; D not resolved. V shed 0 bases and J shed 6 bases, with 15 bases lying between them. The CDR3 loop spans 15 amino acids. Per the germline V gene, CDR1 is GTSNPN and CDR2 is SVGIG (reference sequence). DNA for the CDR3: TGTGCCTGGAGTGTCGGGGTGGTTGGAGGTCAGCCCCAGCATTTT. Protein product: CAWSVGVVGGQPQHF.

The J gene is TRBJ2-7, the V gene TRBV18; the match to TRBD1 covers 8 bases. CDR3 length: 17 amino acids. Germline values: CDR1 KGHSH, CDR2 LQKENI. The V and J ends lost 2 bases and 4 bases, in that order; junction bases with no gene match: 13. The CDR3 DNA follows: TGTGCCAGCTCACCAAACACCGGACAGGGTAGAAGTTACGAGCAGTACTTC. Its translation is CASSPNTGQGRSYEQYF.

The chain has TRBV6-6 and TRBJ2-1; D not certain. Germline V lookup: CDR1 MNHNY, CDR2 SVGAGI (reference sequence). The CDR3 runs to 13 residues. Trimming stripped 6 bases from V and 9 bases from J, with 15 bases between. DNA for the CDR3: TGTGCCAGCAGCCTCGACACCCGCAGTGAGCAGTTCTTC. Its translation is CASSLDTRSEQFF.

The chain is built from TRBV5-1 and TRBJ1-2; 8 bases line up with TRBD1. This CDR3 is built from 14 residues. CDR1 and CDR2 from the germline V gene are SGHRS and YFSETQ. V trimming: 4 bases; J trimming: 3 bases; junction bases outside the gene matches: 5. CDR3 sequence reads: CASSTDRGDYGYTF. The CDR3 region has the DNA TGCGCCAGCAGCACCGACAGGGGAGACTATGGCTACACCTTC.

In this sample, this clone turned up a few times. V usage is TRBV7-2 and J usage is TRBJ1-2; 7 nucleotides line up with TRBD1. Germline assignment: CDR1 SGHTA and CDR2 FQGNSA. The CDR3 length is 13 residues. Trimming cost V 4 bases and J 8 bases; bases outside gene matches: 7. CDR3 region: CASSWGQLGGYTF. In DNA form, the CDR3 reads TGTGCCAGCAGCTGGGGACAGTTGGGCGGCTACACCTTC.

The DNA for the CDR3 is TGTGCCAGCAGTGGTGTTGGGCGGGAGACCCAGTACTTC. Encoded protein: CASSGVGRETQYF. The V and J genes are TRBV2 and TRBJ2-5; D unresolved. Germline CDR1 and CDR2: SNHLY and FYNNEI. The CDR3 is 13 residues long. The V gene lost 4 bases and the J gene lost 5 bases, with 11 bases spanning the gap.

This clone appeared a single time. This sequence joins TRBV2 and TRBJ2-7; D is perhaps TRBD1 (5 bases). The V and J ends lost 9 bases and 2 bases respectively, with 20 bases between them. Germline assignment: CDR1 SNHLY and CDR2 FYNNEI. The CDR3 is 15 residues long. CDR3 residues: CASIEFRQTPYEQYF. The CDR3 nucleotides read TGTGCCAGTATAGAATTTAGACAGACCCCCTACGAGCAGTACTTC.

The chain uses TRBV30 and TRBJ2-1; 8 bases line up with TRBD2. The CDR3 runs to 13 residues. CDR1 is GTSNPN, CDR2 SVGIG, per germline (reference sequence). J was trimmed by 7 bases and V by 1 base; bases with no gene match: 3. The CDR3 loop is CAWSAGGPNEQFF. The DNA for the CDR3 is TGTGCCTGGAGTGCGGGGGGGCCAAATGAGCAGTTCTTC. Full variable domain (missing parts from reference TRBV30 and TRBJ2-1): SQTIHQWPATLVQPVGSPLSLECTVEGTSNPNLYWYRQAAGRGLQLLFYSVGIGQISSEVPQNLSASRPQDRQFILSSKKLLLSDSGFYLCAWSAGGPNEQFFGPGTRLTVL.

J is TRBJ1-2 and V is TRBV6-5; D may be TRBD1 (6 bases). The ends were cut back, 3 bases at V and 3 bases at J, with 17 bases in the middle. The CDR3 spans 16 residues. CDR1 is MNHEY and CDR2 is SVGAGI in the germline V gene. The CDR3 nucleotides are TGTGCCAGCAGTTATTATCGGGGGCAACTTTACTATGGCTACACCTTC. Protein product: CASSYYRGQLYYGYTF.

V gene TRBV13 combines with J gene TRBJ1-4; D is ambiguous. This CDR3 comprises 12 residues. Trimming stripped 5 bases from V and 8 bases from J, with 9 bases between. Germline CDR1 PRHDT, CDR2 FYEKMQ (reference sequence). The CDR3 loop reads CASSVVGEKLFF. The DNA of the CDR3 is TGTGCCAGCAGCGTAGTAGGGGAAAAACTGTTTTTT.

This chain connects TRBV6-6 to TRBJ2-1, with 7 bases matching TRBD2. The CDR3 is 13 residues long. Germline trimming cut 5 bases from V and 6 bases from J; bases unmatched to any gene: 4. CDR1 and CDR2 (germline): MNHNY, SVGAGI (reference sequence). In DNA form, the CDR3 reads TGTGCCAGCAGTCCGACTAGCCTCAATGAGCAGTTCTTC. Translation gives CASSPTSLNEQFF.

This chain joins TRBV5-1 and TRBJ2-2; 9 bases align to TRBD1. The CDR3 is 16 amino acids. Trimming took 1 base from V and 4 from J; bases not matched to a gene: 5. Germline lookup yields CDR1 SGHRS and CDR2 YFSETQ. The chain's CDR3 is CASSLSATGGTGELFF. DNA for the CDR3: TGCGCCAGCAGCTTGTCGGCGACAGGGGGCACCGGGGAGCTGTTTTTT.

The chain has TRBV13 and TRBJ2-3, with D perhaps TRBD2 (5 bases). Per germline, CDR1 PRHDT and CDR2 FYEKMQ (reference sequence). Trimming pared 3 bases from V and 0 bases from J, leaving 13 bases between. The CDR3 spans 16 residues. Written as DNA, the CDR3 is TGTGCCAGCAGCTTTAGAGTGTCGGGAAGCACAGATACGCAGTATTTT. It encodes CASSFRVSGSTDTQYF.

CDR3 coding DNA: TGCGCCAGCAGCTTGAGTCAGGGCACCGGGGAGCTGTTTTTT. This gives the protein CASSLSQGTGELFF. V is TRBV5-1 and J is TRBJ2-2; D possibly corresponds to TRBD1 (5 bases). CDR1 is SGHRS and CDR2 is YFSETQ in the germline V gene. The CDR3 spans 14 residues. The ends were cut back, 1 base at V and 4 bases at J, with 8 bases in the middle.

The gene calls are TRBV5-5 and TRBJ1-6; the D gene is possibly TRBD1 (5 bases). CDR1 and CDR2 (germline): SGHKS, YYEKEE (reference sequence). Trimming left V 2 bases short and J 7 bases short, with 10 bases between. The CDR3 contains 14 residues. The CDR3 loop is CASSFGTENSPLHF. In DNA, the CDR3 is TGTGCCAGCAGCTTCGGGACGGAGAATTCACCCCTCCACTTT.